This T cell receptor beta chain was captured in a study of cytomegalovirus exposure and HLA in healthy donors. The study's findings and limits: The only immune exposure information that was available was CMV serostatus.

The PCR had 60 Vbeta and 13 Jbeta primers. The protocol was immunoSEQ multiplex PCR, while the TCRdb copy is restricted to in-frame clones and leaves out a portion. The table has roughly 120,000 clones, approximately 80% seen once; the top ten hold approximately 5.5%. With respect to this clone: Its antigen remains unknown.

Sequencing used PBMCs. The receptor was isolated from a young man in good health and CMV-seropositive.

CDR3 nucleotides: TGTGCCAGCAGTACCGGGGGGCTGGCTAATGAAAAACTGTTTTTT. Translation gives CASSTGGLANEKLFF. V is TRBV27 and J is TRBJ1-4; possibly TRBD1 for D (6 bases). Between the trimmed V and J ends, which lost 5 bases and 3 bases, there was a span of 13 bases. Germline values: CDR1 MNHEY, CDR2 SMNVEV (reference sequence). The CDR3 loop spans 15 amino acids.